The 3 T cell receptor beta chains given below trace back to one sample, sequenced in a study of T cell repertoires in cytomegalovirus infection. TCRdb processed the reads anew with MiXCR; each CDR3 protein has one entry. In the table there are around 330,000 distinct CDR3 sequences, 17% of which are singletons. Sequencing was carried out using PBMCs. Source of these receptors: a human donor in good health (CMV status not recorded). Some clones in this sample may be carry-over from other donors' samples.

This clonotype was found a few times. CDR3 nucleotides: TGCAGTGCTAGAAGGGGGGCCCGATACACTGAAGCTTTCTTT. Its translation: CSARRGARYTEAFF. The chain has TRBV20-1 and TRBJ1-1; TRBD1 is a possible D gene (6 bases). The length of the CDR3 is 14 residues. CDR1 DFQATT and CDR2 SNEGSKA come from the germline V gene (reference sequence). Trimming left V 2 bases short and J 3 bases short, with 13 bases between.

The table lists this clonotype with many counts. V gene TRBV7-2 combines with J gene TRBJ1-3; D is perhaps TRBD1 (5 bases). This CDR3 comprises 15 residues. V lost 2 bases and J lost 4, with 12 bases in between. Germline CDR1 is SGHTA and CDR2 is FQGNSA. The CDR3 is CASSLRQGAGNTIYF. Written as DNA, the CDR3 is TGTGCCAGCAGCTTACGGCAGGGAGCCGGAAACACCATATATTTT.

This clonotype was observed at least ten times. The rearrangement uses TRBV28 and TRBJ1-4, with TRBD1 matching 11 bases. This CDR3 is 14 amino acids long. Germline V gene lookup returns CDR1 MDHEN and CDR2 SYDVKM. Trimming at V came to 4 bases and at J to 7 bases, leaving 2 bases not matched to a gene. The CDR3 here is CASSWTGGSEKLFF. CDR3 nucleotides: TGTGCCAGCAGTTGGACAGGGGGCAGTGAAAAACTGTTTTTT.